This T cell receptor beta chain was found in a study of CXCR3-negative and CXCR3-positive naive CD8 T cells. Preparation of TRB cDNA libraries relied on 5' RACE carrying UMI labels. One entry per CDR3 protein, without DNA, is what TCRdb gives after re-calling the 5' RACE reads. The sample data list around 150,000 distinct CDR3 sequences. Study-wide results and caveats: Higher TRB CDR3 hydrophobicity marked CXCR3-positive naive cells relative to CXCR3-negative naive cells.

Remarks on this clonotype: Antigen specificity is unknown.

The germline V gene has CDR1 LNHDA and CDR2 SQIVND (reference sequence). The CDR3 is made up of 14 amino acids. Naive CD8+ T lymphocytes were specified as CD45RO-CCR7+CD27+CD95-. Specimen: naive CXCR3+ CD8+ T cells from blood. This sample's subset: CD45RO-CCR7+CD27+CD95- naive CD8+ T cells expressing CXCR3 (TNR3+). The gene calls are TRBV19 and TRBJ2-7; TCRdb names TRBD2, which stays unverified in the absence of DNA. The receptor's source is a human donor in good health. Some clones in this sample may be carry-over from other donors' samples. The CDR3 is CASSTLAGDYEQYF.